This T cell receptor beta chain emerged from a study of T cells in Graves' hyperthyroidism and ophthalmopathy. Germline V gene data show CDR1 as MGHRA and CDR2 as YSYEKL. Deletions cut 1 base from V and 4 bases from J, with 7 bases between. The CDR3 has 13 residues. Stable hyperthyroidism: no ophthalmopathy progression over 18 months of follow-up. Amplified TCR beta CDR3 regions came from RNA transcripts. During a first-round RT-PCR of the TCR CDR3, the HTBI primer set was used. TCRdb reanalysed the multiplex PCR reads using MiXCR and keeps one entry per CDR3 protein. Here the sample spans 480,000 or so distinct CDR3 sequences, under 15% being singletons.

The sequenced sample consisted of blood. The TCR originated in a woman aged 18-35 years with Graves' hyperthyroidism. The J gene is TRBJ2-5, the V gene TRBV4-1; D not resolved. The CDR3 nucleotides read TGCGCCAGCAGCCAAGGAACGTTAGAGACCCAGTACTTC. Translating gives CASSQGTLETQYF.